This T cell receptor beta chain emerged from a study of metastatic and nonmetastatic thyroid tumors. Whole-study context: Repertoire comparisons spanned blood and tumor or nodule tissue from malignant and benign thyroid patients.

MiXCR re-clonotyped the PCR reads for TCRdb. The data contain about 40,000 clones, roughly 16% of them seen just once; the ten biggest clones take up less than 4.5%. This clone was counted only a few times. Thyroid surgery was performed in patients who had received no treatment beforehand. The germline V gene encodes CDR1 SGHNT and CDR2 YYREEE (reference sequence). V gave up 3 bases and J gave up 2 bases, with 10 bases separating them. The CDR3 consists of 14 residues. The sequencing sample was made of blood. The TCR sequence derives from a female donor with papillary thyroid cancer or a benign thyroid nodule (not recorded which). Some clones in this sample may be carry-over from other donors' samples. The rearrangement links TRBV5-4 to TRBJ2-3; TRBD2 is a possible D gene (6 bases). The DNA for the CDR3 is TGTGCCAGCAGCTCGGGACTCTACACAGATACGCAGTATTTT. It encodes CASSSGLYTDTQYF.